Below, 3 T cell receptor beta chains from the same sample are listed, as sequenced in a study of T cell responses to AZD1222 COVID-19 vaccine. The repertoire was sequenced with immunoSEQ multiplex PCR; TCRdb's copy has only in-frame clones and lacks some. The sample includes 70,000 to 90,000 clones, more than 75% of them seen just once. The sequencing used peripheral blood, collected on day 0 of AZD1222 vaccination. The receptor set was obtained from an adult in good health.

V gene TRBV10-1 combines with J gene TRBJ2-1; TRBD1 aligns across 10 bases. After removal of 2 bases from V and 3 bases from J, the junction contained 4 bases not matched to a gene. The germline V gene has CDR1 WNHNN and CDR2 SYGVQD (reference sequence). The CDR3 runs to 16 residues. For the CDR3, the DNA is TGCGCCAGCAGTGAGGAGGGACAGGGGCACTACAATGAGCAGTTCTTC. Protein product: CASSEEGQGHYNEQFF.

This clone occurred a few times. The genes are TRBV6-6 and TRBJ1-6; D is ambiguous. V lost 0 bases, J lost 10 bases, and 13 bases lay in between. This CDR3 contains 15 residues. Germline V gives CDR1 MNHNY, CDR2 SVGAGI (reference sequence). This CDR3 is CASSYSGSDSSPLHF. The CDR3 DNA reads TGTGCCAGCAGTTACTCGGGATCAGATTCCTCACCCCTCCACTTT.

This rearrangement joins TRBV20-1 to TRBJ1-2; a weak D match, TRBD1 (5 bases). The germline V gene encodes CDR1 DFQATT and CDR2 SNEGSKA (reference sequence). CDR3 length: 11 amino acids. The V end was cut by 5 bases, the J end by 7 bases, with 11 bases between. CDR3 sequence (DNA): TGCAGTGCTGGGGCGGGGAGTGGCTACACCTTC. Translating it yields CSAGAGSGYTF.